This T cell receptor (beta chain) was recovered during a study of blood T cell repertoires in COVID-19. Overall study context: Samples representing acute and convalescent COVID-19 were sourced from the United States, Italy and Spain. PBMCs, B-cell-depleted T cells, or T cells provided the cDNA or gDNA that made up the material.

A single count supports this clone. Method: immunoSEQ multiplex PCR; TCRdb's copy keeps in-frame clones and lacks some. The repertoire has around 250,000 clones, about nine tenths of them found once; the top ten carry 15%. What was sequenced was PBMCs or T cells enriched from blood (not recorded which). The TCR originated in a man in his late teens or twenties who had recovered from COVID-19.

CDR3 sequence reads: CAISESQGQETQYF. The CDR3 bases are TGTGCCATCAGTGAGTCACAGGGCCAAGAGACCCAGTACTTC. V and J are TRBV10-3 and TRBJ2-5, with D possibly being TRBD1 (6 bases). The V gene's germline CDR1 is ENHRY and CDR2 SYGVKD. This CDR3 comprises 14 residues. Trimming cost V 0 bases and J 1 base, with 6 bases left between them.